This TCR beta chain originates from a study of CD8 T cells in ankylosing spondylitis (TCRdb year 2017). At the level of the whole study: The study profiled T cell receptor beta repertoires in healthy donors and ankylosing spondylitis patients to find disease-linked TCR variants. The full study cohort was made up of 25 to 30 ankylosing spondylitis patients and 95 to 130 healthy donors. Samples of peripheral blood were taken, and for ankylosing spondylitis patients, synovial fluid was collected as well. General findings and caveats noted by the study authors: The disease-linked clones had a CD8+ phenotype and were found at relatively low frequencies in peripheral blood. Blood from ankylosing spondylitis patients appeared to be characterized by a TCR beta motif made up of seven or eight highly homologous amino acid variants. Some motif variants were previously reported in synovial fluid and blood of reactive arthritis patients, suggesting common disease-initiation mechanisms. Significant enrichment of the disease-linked clones was reported in matched synovial fluid samples from ankylosing spondylitis patients.

TCRdb shows the sequencer as Illumina HiSeq 2500. TCR beta libraries were prepared by quantitative 5'-RACE with molecular barcodes. The authors' pipeline ran thus. A new computational method based on a probabilistic model of VDJ rearrangement was used to identify disease-linked TCR variants. Starting from the raw public reads, TCRdb applied fastp trimming at Q25, assembled clones with MiXCR and retained in-frame beta chains. Each entry merges the rows of one CDR3 protein and shows their most common DNA and genes. These V and J calls are TCRdb output, not the study's own analysis. The sample has about 220,000 distinct CDR3 sequences on record, more than 5.5% of them singletons. Clones ranked in the top ten supply 13% to 15% of the sample. The V and J ends are trimmed by 4 bases and 5 bases, leaving 11 bases between them. The germline V gene encodes CDR1 LNHNV and CDR2 YYDKDF (reference sequence). The CDR3 numbers 14 residues from cysteine through phenylalanine. The only DNA kept is the CDR3, 42 bases in frame from the first base.

There are many counts of this clonotype. Its antigen specificity is not known. Per-base quality was not reported, and no clone a single base away is much larger than it. The rearranged chain carries TRBV15 and TRBJ2-2; perhaps TRBD1 is the D gene, with 5 bases matching. The clonotype originates from a male donor with ankylosing spondylitis. The sample was blood, either unsorted or a sorted T cell fraction (not recorded which). CDR3 sequence: CATSKRKGTGELFF. The nucleotide sequence reads as follows: TGTGCCACCAGCAAAAGAAAGGGGACCGGGGAGCTGTTTTTT. Full variable domain (CDR3 extended with the reference TRBV15 and TRBJ2-2 proteins): DAMVIQNPRYQVTQFGKPVTLSCSQTLNHNVMYWYQQKSSQAPKLLFHYYDKDFNNEADTPDNFQSRRPNTSFCFLDIRSPGLGDTAMYLCATSKRKGTGELFFGEGSRLTVL.